This T cell receptor beta chain was captured in a study of CD8 T cells in Susac syndrome. RNA totalling roughly 0.45 to 1 ug underwent reverse transcription with random hexamers. A multiplex approach, immunoSEQ multiplex PCR, amplified TCR beta CDR3 across 54 Vbeta and 13 Jbeta. TCRdb re-called the immunoSEQ multiplex PCR reads with MiXCR, one entry per CDR3 protein. The sample yields about 300,000 distinct CDR3 sequences, approximately 85% seen once. Sequencing of TCR beta was performed on blood CD8+ T cells and on blood CD4+ T cells. Relapsing-remitting disease, either stable or active, was present in the treatment-naive patients who were the multiple sclerosis controls. The TEMRA cells underwent FACS enrichment, while the CD8+ and CD4+ T cells underwent negative isolation. The CDR3 consists of 15 residues. V shed 4 bases and J 0 bases; nucleotides not matched to a gene: 4. Looked up from germline, CDR1 is SGDLS and CDR2 is YYNGEE.

The sample comprised CD8+ T cells from PBMCs. This chain connects TRBV9 to TRBJ2-7, with 10 bases that match TRBD2. The clonotype comes from a human donor with multiple sclerosis. CDR3 nucleotide sequence: TGTGCCAGCAGCCCTAGCGGGAGTTACTCCTACGAGCAGTACTTC. This sequence encodes CASSPSGSYSYEQYF. Full variable domain (rest looked up from reference TRBV9 and TRBJ2-7): DSGVTQTPKHLITATGQRVTLRCSPRSGDLSVYWYQQSLDQGLQFLIQYYNGEERAKGNILERFSAQQFPDLHSELNLSSLELGDSALYFCASSPSGSYSYEQYFGPGTRLTVT.